This is a list of T cell receptor beta chains from one sample in a study of blood T cell repertoires in COVID-19. Method: immunoSEQ multiplex PCR; TCRdb's copy keeps in-frame clones and lacks some. The sample includes 250,000 to 350,000 clones, 87% of them seen just once. The sequenced sample consisted of PBMCs or T cells enriched from blood (not recorded which). The receptors come from a woman in her late teens or twenties who had recovered from COVID-19. Each CDR3 is given with its conserved first and last residue. D genes are given only for firm matches. Rows may omit the clone size; those that give it use once, few, many or a size class.

j_call,clone_size,v_call,d_call,cdr3_aa,cdr3_nt
TRBJ2-7,NA,TRBV7-2,NA,CASSLMGVDSSYEQYF,TGTGCCAGCAGCCTAATGGGGGTGGACAGCTCCTACGAGCAGTACTTC
TRBJ1-3,many,TRBV18,NA,CASSPAVDSGNTIYF,TGTGCCAGCTCACCAGCGGTGGACTCTGGAAACACCATATATTTT
TRBJ2-2,NA,TRBV9,TRBD1,CASNHQQGAGGELFF,TGTGCCAGCAATCACCAACAGGGGGCGGGCGGGGAGCTGTTTTTT
TRBJ1-1,NA,TRBV3-1/TRBV3-2,TRBD1,CASSSRDREAFF,TGTGCCAGCAGCTCCCGGGACAGAGAAGCTTTCTTT
TRBJ2-5,NA,TRBV7-7,TRBD2,CASSMTSGSIETQYF,TGTGCCAGCAGCATGACTAGCGGGAGTATCGAGACCCAGTACTTC
TRBJ2-1,NA,TRBV5-6,NA,CASSVGLQEQFF,TGTGCCAGCAGCGTGGGACTCCAAGAGCAGTTCTTC
TRBJ2-1,NA,TRBV15,NA,CATSRELPGGSYNEQFF,TGTGCCACCAGCAGAGAACTACCCGGAGGCTCCTACAATGAGCAGTTCTTC
TRBJ2-3,NA,TRBV24-1,NA,CATNILGLDTQYF,TGTGCCACCAATATCCTAGGCCTGGATACGCAGTATTTT
TRBJ1-5,once,TRBV18,TRBD1,CASSPGQGAPPMKQPQHF,TGTGCCAGCTCACCGGGACAGGGGGCGCCGCCCATGAAGCAGCCCCAGCATTTT
TRBJ2-5,NA,TRBV3-1/TRBV3-2,TRBD2,CASSQEPTSGETQYF,TGTGCCAGCAGCCAAGAGCCGACTAGCGGTGAGACCCAGTACTTC
TRBJ1-1,few,TRBV7-9,TRBD1,CASSSGQGWVNTEAFF,TGTGCCAGCAGCTCCGGACAGGGGTGGGTGAACACTGAAGCTTTCTTT
TRBJ1-2,NA,TRBV12-3/TRBV12-4,NA,CASSRGRNYGYTF,TGTGCCAGCAGCAGGGGTCGCAACTATGGCTACACCTTC
TRBJ1-1,NA,TRBV29-1,NA,CSVRSDTEAFF,TGCAGCGTCCGGTCTGACACTGAAGCTTTCTTT
TRBJ2-1,NA,TRBV18,NA,CASSPYGGSIINEQFF,TGTGCCAGCTCACCATATGGCGGGTCAATCATCAATGAGCAGTTCTTC
TRBJ1-5,once,TRBV11-2,TRBD1,CASSWGRGNQPQHF,TGTGCCAGCAGCTGGGGCAGGGGGAATCAGCCCCAGCATTTT
TRBJ2-7,NA,TRBV7-2,TRBD1,CASSFTSGTGLEQYF,TGTGCCAGCAGCTTCACCTCCGGGACAGGGCTCGAGCAGTACTTC
TRBJ2-1,NA,TRBV6-1,TRBD2,CASSEETSGYAYNEQFF,TGTGCCAGCAGTGAAGAAACTAGCGGGTACGCCTACAATGAGCAGTTCTTC
TRBJ1-5,few,TRBV27,TRBD1,CASSSGQGLYSNQPQHF,TGTGCCAGCAGCTCGGGACAGGGATTGTATAGCAATCAGCCCCAGCATTTT
TRBJ1-1,NA,TRBV27,TRBD1,CASSLFQQGANTEAFF,TGTGCCAGCAGTTTATTCCAACAGGGGGCCAACACTGAAGCTTTCTTT
TRBJ1-2,NA,TRBV29-1,NA,CSVGGGVGYGYTF,TGCAGCGTTGGAGGAGGGGTAGGCTATGGCTACACCTTC
TRBJ1-2,NA,TRBV5-4,NA,CASSGIGDYGYTF,TGTGCCAGCAGCGGGATCGGGGACTATGGCTACACCTTC
TRBJ2-3,NA,TRBV19,NA,CASTSSGFSTDTQYF,TGTGCCAGTACGTCGAGCGGGTTTAGCACAGATACGCAGTATTTT
TRBJ1-1,once,TRBV28,NA,CASSLDRYTEAFF,TGTGCCAGCAGTTTAGACAGGTACACTGAAGCTTTCTTT
TRBJ2-4,NA,TRBV19,NA,CASSIQGRVNIQYF,TGTGCCAGTAGTATACAGGGGCGAGTAAACATTCAGTACTTC
TRBJ1-5,few,TRBV28,TRBD1,CASSSRQGKSNQPQHF,TGTGCCAGCAGTTCCCGACAGGGAAAAAGCAATCAGCCCCAGCATTTT
TRBJ2-2,once,TRBV2,TRBD1,CASKGQGPTGELFF,TGTGCCAGCAAAGGACAGGGTCCCACCGGGGAGCTGTTTTTT
TRBJ1-4,NA,TRBV5-4,NA,CASSLAGTLNEKLFF,TGTGCCAGCAGCTTGGCAGGGACACTTAATGAAAAACTGTTTTTT
TRBJ1-1,NA,TRBV30,NA,CAWNNINTEAFF,TGTGCCTGGAACAATATTAACACTGAAGCTTTCTTT
TRBJ2-1,once,TRBV19,NA,CASSASGTYNEQFF,TGTGCCAGTAGTGCCTCCGGGACCTACAATGAGCAGTTCTTC
TRBJ2-7,NA,TRBV10-3,NA,CAISDRSYEQYF,TGTGCCATCAGTGACCGCTCCTACGAGCAGTACTTC
TRBJ1-2,NA,TRBV5-8,TRBD1,CASSWGAGGYGYTF,TGTGCCAGCAGCTGGGGGGCAGGGGGCTATGGCTACACCTTC
TRBJ2-5,NA,TRBV7-2,NA,CASSLGWAQETQYF,TGTGCCAGCAGCTTAGGATGGGCCCAAGAGACCCAGTACTTC
TRBJ1-4,NA,TRBV28,NA,CASTLAAGEKLFF,TGTGCCAGCACCCTCGCGGCGGGCGAAAAACTGTTTTTT
TRBJ2-1,NA,TRBV6-5,TRBD2,CASSRTSGNEQFF,TGTGCCAGCAGCAGGACTAGCGGCAATGAGCAGTTCTTC
TRBJ1-4,once,TRBV28,TRBD1,CASSYTGQGGGTNEKLFF,TGTGCCAGCAGTTACACAGGACAGGGAGGCGGCACTAATGAAAAACTGTTTTTT
TRBJ2-1,NA,TRBV5-1,NA,CASSFIRGASYNEQFF,TGCGCCAGCAGCTTCATTCGAGGAGCCTCCTACAATGAGCAGTTCTTC
TRBJ2-7,NA,TRBV7-2,TRBD2,CASSLAGTTYEQYF,TGTGCCAGCAGCTTAGCAGGGACTACCTACGAGCAGTACTTC
TRBJ1-2,NA,TRBV7-2,NA,CASSFLRIGGYTF,TGTGCCAGCAGCTTTCTCAGGATCGGAGGCTACACCTTC
TRBJ1-6,NA,TRBV7-2,NA,CASSFRENSSPLHF,TGTGCCAGCAGCTTCCGGGAAAATAGTTCACCCCTCCACTTT
TRBJ2-5,NA,TRBV9,TRBD2,CASSPQMAGGGETQYF,TGTGCCAGCAGCCCCCAAATGGCGGGGGGCGGGGAGACCCAGTACTTC
TRBJ2-2,NA,TRBV7-9,NA,CASYGSGRTGELFF,TGTGCCAGCTACGGAAGCGGCCGTACCGGGGAGCTGTTTTTT
TRBJ2-3,NA,TRBV19,TRBD1,CASSRAAGTGVTDTQYF,TGTGCCAGTAGTCGAGCCGCCGGGACAGGGGTAACAGATACGCAGTATTTT
TRBJ1-2,NA,TRBV2,NA,CASRTGLAYGYTF,TGTGCCAGCAGAACAGGGCTGGCCTATGGCTACACCTTC
TRBJ1-2,NA,TRBV11-2,NA,CASSPTVSNYGYTF,TGTGCCAGCAGCCCGACAGTTAGTAACTATGGCTACACCTTC
TRBJ1-5,NA,TRBV27,TRBD1,CASTSRGYDSNQPQHF,TGTGCCAGCACCTCCAGGGGGTACGATAGCAATCAGCCCCAGCATTTT
TRBJ1-2,NA,TRBV5-1,NA,CASSLYRENYGYTF,TGCGCCAGCAGCTTGTACAGGGAGAACTATGGCTACACCTTC
TRBJ2-5,NA,TRBV14,TRBD2,CASSHRDSGGETQYF,TGTGCCAGCAGCCACCGGGACTCCGGGGGGGAGACCCAGTACTTC
TRBJ2-7,NA,TRBV6-5,TRBD2,CASSYSGGSSSYEQYF,TGTGCCAGCAGTTACTCGGGCGGGAGTAGCTCCTACGAGCAGTACTTC
TRBJ1-1,few,TRBV10-3,NA,CAISESRVQNEAFF,TGTGCCATCAGTGAGTCCAGGGTGCAGAATGAAGCTTTCTTT
TRBJ1-2,NA,TRBV3-1/TRBV3-2,NA,CPPSQFRGGDRVANYGYTF,TGCCCCCCCAGCCAATTCCGGGGGGGGGATAGGGTGGCTAACTATGGCTACACCTTC
TRBJ1-3,NA,TRBV7-2,TRBD1,CASSSDRGRNTIYF,TGTGCCAGCAGCTCCGACAGGGGGCGAAACACCATATATTTT